This is a list of T cell receptor beta chains from one sample in a study of T cell changes during pregnancy in multiple sclerosis. Repertoires were generated with immunoSEQ multiplex PCR, while TCRdb's copy carries only in-frame clones and drops some. The table records about 59,000 clones, around 94% of them present only once. The sample here was CD8+ T cells from peripheral blood mononuclear cells, taken after pregnancy. These receptors were collected from a female donor with multiple sclerosis, enrolled in a pregnancy study. CDR3s include the opening cysteine and the closing phenylalanine or tryptophan. The D gene is left open where the match is weak. Size values are once, few and many counts, or a class for expanded clones, and some rows have none.

V,J,D,size,DNA,CDR3
TRBV27,TRBJ1-2,NA,NA,TGTGCCAGCAGCGGGGGGCGAACAAACTATGGCTACACCTTC,CASSGGRTNYGYTF
TRBV30,TRBJ2-5,TRBD1,once,TGTGCCTGGAGTCCGGTCAGGGGGTCTTGGGAGACCCAGTACTTC,CAWSPVRGSWETQYF
TRBV2,TRBJ2-5,NA,once,TGTGCCAGCAGTGAAGACCTCAGCGGACAAGAGACCCAGTACTTC,CASSEDLSGQETQYF
TRBV27,TRBJ1-5,TRBD1,NA,TGTGCCAGCAGTACGATACAGGGGGCCAATCAGCCCCAGCATTTT,CASSTIQGANQPQHF
TRBV4-1,TRBJ2-1,TRBD2,NA,TGCGCCAGCAGCCAACGGACTAGCGGGGCCTACAATGAGCAGTTCTTC,CASSQRTSGAYNEQFF
TRBV7-2,TRBJ1-5,NA,NA,TGTGCCAGCAGCTTAGGGGCAGGGAATCAGCCCCAGCATTTT,CASSLGAGNQPQHF
TRBV15,TRBJ1-1,NA,once,TGTGCCACCAGCAGAGATCTATTGGGGCGCACTGAAGCTTTCTTT,CATSRDLLGRTEAFF
TRBV19,TRBJ2-3,TRBD1,NA,TGTGCCAGTAGTATAGGGACAGGGGGCTTGGATACGCAGTATTTT,CASSIGTGGLDTQYF
TRBV19,TRBJ2-5,TRBD2,NA,TGTGCCAGTAGTATAGGACTCGGACTAGCGGGAACTTTAGAGACCCAGTACTTC,CASSIGLGLAGTLETQYF
TRBV5-1,TRBJ2-7,NA,once,TGCGCCAGCAGCATCTACCCCGGGGTTGCCTACGAGCAGTACTTC,CASSIYPGVAYEQYF